This T cell receptor beta chain was sequenced for a study of shared clonotypes between healthy human individuals. CDR3 length: 14 residues. Trimming took off 8 bases at V and 4 bases at J, with 18 bases between the two ends. Per the germline V gene, CDR1 is MNHNS and CDR2 is SASEGT. Assay used: immunoSEQ multiplex PCR; TCRdb lists only in-frame clones, some missing. Among some 980,000 clones listed, 76% were seen once. The sample taken for sequencing was memory CD4+ T cells sorted from blood. Subset described: CD45RA-negative fraction. The rearrangement joins TRBV6-1 to TRBJ2-7; perhaps D is TRBD1 or TRBD2 (6 bases each). This TCR derives from a man between 18 and 29 years old in good health. The CDR3 DNA reads TGTGCCAGCCGCCATAGGGGGGTCCCGTACGAGCAGTACTTC. Protein: CASRHRGVPYEQYF.